Below, 32 T cell receptor beta chains from the same sample are listed, as sequenced in a study of shared clonotypes between healthy human individuals (dated by TCRdb to the early 2020s). The library came from the immunoSEQ multiplex PCR assay. In its TCRdb copy, this immuneACCESS table keeps in-frame sequences only and misses some clones. Where compared with another copy, unresolved V genes explain less than half of these, and the others have no known cause. The sample yields some 1.1 million clones; 60% to 85% were counted once. The top ten clonotypes cover approximately 0.95% of the sample. Sequencing was performed on memory CD4+ T cells from PBMCs. In the paper's terms, the cell subset or site label means: CD45RA-negative fraction. Receptor source: a young man in good health. Some clones in this sample may be carry-over from other donors' samples.

V usage is TRBV18 and J usage is TRBJ1-5; D uncertain. This CDR3 has 14 residues. CDR1 and CDR2 from the germline V gene are KGHSH and LQKENI. Deletions cut 6 bases from V and 6 bases from J, with 15 bases between. CDR3 DNA sequence: TGTGCCAGCTCTGAGACTTCCGGGCCTCAGCCCCAGCATTTT. It translates to CASSETSGPQPQHF. Looking up the rest from reference TRBV18 and TRBJ1-5 gives the full variable domain: NAGVMQNPRHLVRRRGQEARLRCSPMKGHSHVYWYRQLPEEGLKFMVYLQKENIIDESGMPKERFSAEFPKEGPSILRIQQVVRGDSAAYFCASSETSGPQPQHFGDGTRLSIL.

This chain uses TRBV6-1 with TRBJ2-4; 7 nucleotides line up with TRBD2. With 4 bases clipped from V and 1 base from J, the junction kept 10 bases outside the gene matches. Germline values: CDR1 MNHNS, CDR2 SASEGT. CDR3 size: 17 residues. In DNA form, the CDR3 reads TGTGCCAGCAGTGCCCCACGCGGGAGCCGGGCCAAAAACATTCAGTACTTC. This translates into CASSAPRGSRAKNIQYF.

The rearrangement joins TRBV7-2 to TRBJ2-1, with 11 bases fitting TRBD2. The CDR3 is made up of 16 amino acids. Trimming took 1 base from V and 4 from J; bases not matched to a gene: 3. CDR1 and CDR2 (germline): SGHTA, FQGNSA. CDR3 protein: CASSLGTSGRYNEQFF. The CDR3 nucleotides read TGTGCCAGCAGCTTAGGAACTAGCGGGAGATACAATGAGCAGTTCTTC.

About this clone: Different DNA sequences within this sample yield the same CDR3. The V gene is TRBV28, the J gene TRBJ1-1; D remains unclear. Trimming shortened V by 4 bases and J by 1 base, and 7 bases separated the two germline ends. Germline CDR1 MDHEN, CDR2 SYDVKM. This CDR3 has 13 amino acids. CDR3 bases: TGTGCCAGCAGTTCTTACAGGAACACTGAAGCTTTCTTT. Protein: CASSSYRNTEAFF.

The chain carries TRBV6-5 and TRBJ2-5; tentatively, D is TRBD1 (5 bases). The CDR3 spans 14 residues. Trimming removed 4 bases at V and 4 bases at J, with 13 bases between. The V gene's germline CDR1 is MNHEY and CDR2 SVGAGI. The CDR3 spells CASSSFGTGETQYF. In DNA form, the CDR3 reads TGTGCCAGCAGTTCCTTCGGTACAGGAGAGACCCAGTACTTC.

The chain employs TRBV4-3 and TRBJ2-7; D might be TRBD2 (5 bases). Germline V CDR1 and CDR2: LGHNA, YSLEER. The V and J ends lost 4 bases and 6 bases respectively, with 13 bases between them. The CDR3 runs to 13 residues. The CDR3 loop reads CASSREEVGEQYF. The CDR3 nucleotides read TGCGCCAGCAGCCGCGAGGAGGTGGGCGAGCAGTACTTC.

This clone was picked up many times. This chain links TRBV29-1 with TRBJ2-5, with D possibly TRBD2 on 6 matching bases. From germline, CDR1 is SQVTM and CDR2 ANQGSEA. This CDR3 is 13 amino acids long. Here the CDR3 reads CSGTASARGTQYF. CDR3 DNA sequence: TGCAGTGGGACGGCTAGCGCCAGAGGGACCCAGTACTTC.

This sequence joins TRBV5-1 and TRBJ2-7, with D hard to call. The germline CDR1 and CDR2 sequences are SGHRS and YFSETQ. This CDR3 has 12 residues. CDR3 in DNA: TGCGATCCCCCGAGGAGCTCCTACGAGCAGTACTTC. Its protein is CDPPRSSYEQYF.

This clone was counted a few times. V and J are TRBV2 and TRBJ1-1, with TRBD1 as a possible D gene (5 bases). There are 14 residues in the CDR3. The V and J ends lost 8 bases and 5 bases respectively, with 18 bases between them. The germline V gene encodes CDR1 SNHLY and CDR2 FYNNEI. The CDR3 nucleotides read TGTGCCAGCCGAGGGGTCCTCCGGGGAACTGAAGCTTTCTTT. Its protein is CASRGVLRGTEAFF.

This clone was recorded at least ten times. The chain is built from TRBV4-1 and TRBJ1-4; D is ambiguous. Germline V gene data show CDR1 as MGHRA and CDR2 as YSYEKL. With 4 bases removed from V and 0 bases from J, the gap between germline ends came to 9 bases. The CDR3 is made up of 15 amino acids. CDR3: CASSRLGTTNEKLFF. The CDR3 bases are TGCGCCAGCAGCCGCTTAGGAACAACTAATGAAAAACTGTTTTTT.

The chain combines TRBV30 with TRBJ2-2, with a tentative D call TRBD2 (6 bases). V dropped 1 base and J dropped 7 bases, with 13 bases sitting between them. Per germline, CDR1 GTSNPN and CDR2 SVGIG (reference sequence). The CDR3 contains 14 residues. The DNA for the CDR3 is TGTGCCTGGAGTGAGGTGGGGGGAGGCGGGGAGCTGTTTTTT. It translates to CAWSEVGGGGELFF.

Turning to this clone: The sample holds other DNA sequences that translate to the same CDR3. The rearrangement links TRBV5-1 to TRBJ1-3; no clear D gene. This CDR3 has 15 residues. Germline V lookup: CDR1 SGHRS, CDR2 YFSETQ. Trimming pared 0 bases from V and 1 base from J, leaving 8 bases between. This CDR3 is CASSLEAGSGNTIYF. CDR3 bases: TGCGCCAGCAGCTTGGAAGCGGGGTCTGGAAACACCATATATTTT.

The chain joins TRBV5-1 to TRBJ1-4; D is unresolved. The CDR3 consists of 13 residues. Per the germline V gene, CDR1 is SGHRS and CDR2 is YFSETQ. The ends were cut back, 5 bases at V and 2 bases at J, with 7 bases in the middle. Here the CDR3 reads CASRNLTNEKLFF. The DNA for the CDR3 is TGCGCCAGCAGGAACCTTACTAATGAAAAACTGTTTTTT.

The J gene is TRBJ2-3, the V gene TRBV7-9; D is tentatively TRBD1 or TRBD2 (5 bases each). V lost 4 bases and J lost 0, with 11 bases in between. The germline CDR1 and CDR2 sequences are SEHNR and FQNEAQ (reference sequence). The CDR3 consists of 15 residues. CDR3 protein: CASSSDGASTDTQYF. The CDR3 nucleotides read TGTGCCAGCAGCTCCGACGGGGCTAGCACAGATACGCAGTATTTT. Full variable domain (outside the CDR3, taken from reference TRBV7-9 and TRBJ2-3): DTGVSQNPRHKITKRGQNVTFRCDPISEHNRLYWYRQTLGQGPEFLTYFQNEAQLEKSRLLSDRFSAERPKGSFSTLEIQRTEQGDSAMYLCASSSDGASTDTQYFGPGTRLTVL.

Remarks on this clone: It is likely a read error: a sequence one base away is far more abundant. CDR3 residues: CASRRDPNSEQYF. CDR3 nucleotide sequence: TGCGCCAGCAGAAGGGACCCCAATTCCGAGCAGTACTTC. The V call is TRBV4-1, the J call TRBJ2-7; the D call may be TRBD1 or TRBD2 (5 bases each). Germline V gene lookup returns CDR1 MGHRA and CDR2 YSYEKL. The V and J ends lost 6 bases and 6 bases respectively, with 15 bases between them. This CDR3 comprises 13 residues.

CDR3 amino acids: CASSRGGSRRNYEQYF. The CDR3 region has the DNA TGTGCCAGCAGTCGGGGAGGCTCCAGACGGAACTACGAGCAGTACTTC. V gene TRBV6-6 combines with J gene TRBJ2-7, with D possibly being TRBD2 (6 bases). V lost 5 bases and J 3 bases, leaving 20 bases between the germline ends. This CDR3 has 16 amino acids. CDR1 and CDR2 from the germline V gene are MNHNY and SVGAGI (reference sequence).

This clone was seen at least ten times. This sequence joins TRBV2 and TRBJ1-5; D may be TRBD1 (5 bases). CDR1 SNHLY and CDR2 FYNNEI come from the germline V gene. The CDR3 totals 16 residues. The V end lost 5 bases, the J end lost 1 base, and 15 bases lay between the germline ends. The CDR3 sequence is CASSWDAELSNQPQHF. The CDR3 DNA reads TGTGCCAGCAGTTGGGACGCGGAGTTGAGCAATCAGCCCCAGCATTTT.

This rearrangement joins TRBV7-9 to TRBJ2-4; TRBD2 matches at 8 bases. Trimming cost V 5 bases and J 10 bases; bases outside gene matches: 7. Per the germline V gene, CDR1 is SEHNR and CDR2 is FQNEAQ (reference sequence). The CDR3 is 13 residues long. CDR3 in DNA: TGTGCCAGCAGCCTCCGGGAGGGTGGGATTCAGTACTTC. Translated: CASSLREGGIQYF.

CDR3 coding DNA: TGTGCCAGCAGTAGTGGACTAGCGGGAGGGCGTGAGCAGTTCTTC. It is translated as CASSSGLAGGREQFF. This chain links TRBV6-1 with TRBJ2-1, with TRBD2 matching over 15 bases. Trimming at V came to 5 bases and at J to 9 bases, leaving 5 bases not matched to a gene. This CDR3 spans 15 amino acids. The V gene's germline CDR1 is MNHNS and CDR2 SASEGT.

A few counts support this clone. The chain couples TRBV10-3 to TRBJ2-1, with TRBD2 matching 13 bases. Losses at the gene ends were 5 bases for V and 10 bases for J; bases not matched to a gene: 8. Germline V gene lookup returns CDR1 ENHRY and CDR2 SYGVKD. CDR3 length equals 15 residues. CDR3 in amino acids: CAISSGLAGDGEQFF. The CDR3 DNA reads as TGTGCCATCAGTTCAGGACTAGCGGGAGATGGGGAGCAGTTCTTC.

V gene TRBV7-2 combines with J gene TRBJ2-5, with 8 bases fitting TRBD1. The length of the CDR3 is 13 residues. The V segment lost 4 bases and the J segment 5 bases; nucleotides outside the gene matches: 3. CDR1 and CDR2 from the germline V gene are SGHTA and FQGNSA. CDR3 amino acids: CASSSDRGETQYF. CDR3 sequence (DNA): TGTGCCAGCAGCTCCGACAGGGGCGAGACCCAGTACTTC. Using reference TRBV7-2 and TRBJ2-5 for the parts outside the CDR3, the full variable domain is GAGVSQSPSNKVTEKGKDVELRCDPISGHTALYWYRQSLGQGLEFLIYFQGNSAPDKSGLPSDRFSAERTGGSVSTLTIQRTQQEDSAVYLCASSSDRGETQYFGPGTRLLVL.

The V call is TRBV29-1, the J call TRBJ1-3, with TRBD1 matching over 7 bases. This CDR3 contains 12 residues. Germline CDR1 SQVTM, CDR2 ANQGSEA. The junction had 5 bases not matched to a gene; V was cut back by 7 bases and J by 5 bases. CDR3 sequence: CSGQTGRNTIYF. CDR3 nucleotide sequence: TGCAGCGGTCAGACAGGGAGAAACACCATATATTTT. Full variable domain (remainder filled in from reference TRBV29-1 and TRBJ1-3): SAVISQKPSRDICQRGTSLTIQCQVDSQVTMMFWYRQQPGQSLTLIATANQGSEATYESGFVIDKFPISRPNLTFSTLTVSNMSPEDSSIYLCSGQTGRNTIYFGEGSWLTVV.

This chain uses TRBV5-1 with TRBJ2-3; maybe TRBD2 (6 bases). In germline, CDR1 is SGHRS, CDR2 YFSETQ. V was shortened by 5 bases and J by 2 bases, with 12 bases between the two germline ends. The CDR3 spans 14 residues. The CDR3 region has the DNA TGCGCCAGCAGGTTCCGGGGACTCACAGATACGCAGTATTTT. It specifies CASRFRGLTDTQYF. The whole variable domain, filled in from reference TRBV5-1 and TRBJ2-3, reads KAGVTQTPRYLIKTRGQQVTLSCSPISGHRSVSWYQQTPGQGLQFLFEYFSETQRNKGNFPGRFSGRQFSNSRSEMNVSTLELGDSALYLCASRFRGLTDTQYFGPGTRLTVL.

This clone was detected only once. This sequence joins TRBV7-3 and TRBJ2-3; TRBD1 might be the D (5 bases). This CDR3 region has 13 residues. Germline V gene sequence: CDR1 SGHTA, CDR2 FQGTGA. V gave up 4 bases and J gave up 6 bases, with 11 bases separating them. The DNA for the CDR3 is TGTGCCAGCAGCTCCCAGGGTGGGGATACGCAGTATTTT. Protein product: CASSSQGGDTQYF. Looking up the rest from reference TRBV7-3 and TRBJ2-3 gives the full variable domain: GAGVSQTPSNKVTEKGKYVELRCDPISGHTALYWYRQSLGQGPEFLIYFQGTGAADDSGLPNDRFFAVRPEGSVSTLKIQRTERGDSAVYLCASSSQGGDTQYFGPGTRLTVL.

The J gene is TRBJ2-6, the V gene TRBV7-8; D uncertain. This CDR3 contains 14 residues. Trimming stripped 5 bases from V and 0 bases from J, with 5 bases between. Germline V CDR1 and CDR2: SGHVS, FQNEAQ. The CDR3 protein is CASSQASGANVLTF. Here the CDR3 DNA reads TGTGCCAGCAGCCAGGCCTCTGGGGCCAACGTCCTGACTTTC.

J is TRBJ1-3 and V is TRBV19; the D gene is possibly TRBD1 (6 bases). Per the germline V gene, CDR1 is LNHDA and CDR2 is SQIVND (reference sequence). The CDR3 has 16 amino acids. Trimming stripped 10 bases from V and 4 bases from J, with 23 bases between. Here the CDR3 DNA reads TGTGCCACAGGGCCCCAGGGGCCGCAAAGAGGAAACACCATATATTTT. Its translation: CATGPQGPQRGNTIYF.

V is TRBV27 and J is TRBJ1-5, with a weak D call TRBD1 (5 bases). Trimming took 5 bases from V and 6 from J, leaving 14 bases between them. The CDR3 has 14 residues. Germline loops: CDR1 MNHEY, CDR2 SMNVEV (reference sequence). The CDR3 here is CASSAQGWGQPQHF. CDR3 sequence (DNA): TGTGCCAGCAGTGCCCAGGGTTGGGGTCAGCCCCAGCATTTT.

The chain has TRBV6-5 and TRBJ2-7; D not resolved. V was cut by 2 bases and J by 0 bases, with 5 bases left in between. Germline-derived CDR1 and CDR2 are MNHEY and SVGAGI. The CDR3 covers 13 residues. CDR3 DNA: TGTGCCAGCAGTTACCGATACTCCTACGAGCAGTACTTC. Amino acids: CASSYRYSYEQYF.

The genes are TRBV6-1 and TRBJ2-1; TRBD2 agrees at 13 bases. CDR3 length equals 18 residues. J was trimmed by 7 bases and V by 2 bases; bases with no gene match: 11. CDR1 and CDR2 (germline): MNHNS, SASEGT. The CDR3 region is CASSERLSRLAGGNEQFF. As DNA, the CDR3 is TGTGCCAGCAGTGAACGATTGTCCAGACTAGCGGGAGGAAATGAGCAGTTCTTC.

This clone was detected only once. This chain uses TRBV11-1 with TRBJ2-2; no clear D gene. Germline loops: CDR1 SGHAT, CDR2 FQDESV (reference sequence). This CDR3 contains 14 residues. Trimming removed 1 base at V and 2 bases at J, with 5 bases between. Here the CDR3 DNA reads TGTGCCAGCAGCTTAGGGTCAAACACCGGGGAGCTGTTTTTT. Encoded protein: CASSLGSNTGELFF.

V gene TRBV7-2 combines with J gene TRBJ2-3; D not certain. Looked up from germline, CDR1 is SGHTA and CDR2 is FQGNSA. V was pared by 2 bases and J by 0 bases, with 15 bases between. The CDR3 is 17 amino acids. The CDR3 loop is CASSLLGRTTSTDTQYF. The CDR3 DNA is TGTGCCAGCAGCTTACTTGGGCGGACCACTAGCACAGATACGCAGTATTTT.

The gene calls are TRBV2 and TRBJ2-1; TRBD1 matches 11 bases. This CDR3 has 16 residues. CDR1 SNHLY and CDR2 FYNNEI come from the germline V gene. The trim removed 8 bases at V and 7 bases at J, leaving 13 bases unmatched. CDR3: CASLGGPGQGGNEQFF. Here the CDR3 DNA reads TGTGCCAGCCTGGGCGGGCCGGGACAGGGGGGGAATGAGCAGTTCTTC.